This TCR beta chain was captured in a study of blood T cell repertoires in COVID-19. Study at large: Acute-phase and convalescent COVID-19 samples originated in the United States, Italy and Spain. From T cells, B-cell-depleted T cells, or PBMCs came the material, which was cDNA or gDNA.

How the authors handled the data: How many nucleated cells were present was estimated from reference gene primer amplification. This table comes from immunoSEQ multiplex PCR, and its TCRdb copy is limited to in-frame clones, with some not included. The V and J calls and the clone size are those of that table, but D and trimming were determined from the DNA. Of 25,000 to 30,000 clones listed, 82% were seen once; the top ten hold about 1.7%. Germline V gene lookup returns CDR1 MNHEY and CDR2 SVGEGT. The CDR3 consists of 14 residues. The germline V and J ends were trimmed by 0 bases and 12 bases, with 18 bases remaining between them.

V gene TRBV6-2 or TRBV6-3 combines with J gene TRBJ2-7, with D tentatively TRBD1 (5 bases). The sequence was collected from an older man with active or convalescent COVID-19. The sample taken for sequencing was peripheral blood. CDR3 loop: CASSYSSATQGRYF. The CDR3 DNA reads TGTGCCAGCAGTTACTCCAGCGCGACTCAGGGTCGGTACTTC.